A single T cell receptor beta chain is shown here with its context. Its antigen is currently unknown. These data belong to a study of post-analysis software for immune sequencing data. Study as a whole: Relapsing-remitting, secondary progressive and progressive-relapsing forms made up the multiple sclerosis disease courses.

Overall study findings and caveats: When the samples were clustered directly with F measure, those that had been prepared in the same batch showed strong co-clustering. Significantly lower normalized Chao1 diversity was seen in multiple sclerosis patients than in controls.

TCR beta cDNA libraries included unique molecular identifiers. When 1 to 10 million T cells were used, they gave hundreds of thousands of cDNA molecules. TCRdb passed the PCR reads through MiXCR, listing each CDR3 protein once. The sample records some 890,000 distinct CDR3 sequences, approximately 50% being singletons. The sequenced sample consisted of blood. This clonotype was sampled from a girl under 18 with multiple sclerosis.

The CDR3 here is CSVEGLAGGHMYEQYF. The CDR3 bases are TGCAGCGTTGAAGGACTAGCGGGAGGCCACATGTACGAGCAGTACTTC. The rearrangement links TRBV29-1 to TRBJ2-5; 13 nucleotides agree with TRBD2. Judging by the DNA end, TRBJ2-7 fits better; the J call may be wrong. Germline V gene sequence: CDR1 SQVTM, CDR2 ANQGSEA. CDR3 length: 16 amino acids.